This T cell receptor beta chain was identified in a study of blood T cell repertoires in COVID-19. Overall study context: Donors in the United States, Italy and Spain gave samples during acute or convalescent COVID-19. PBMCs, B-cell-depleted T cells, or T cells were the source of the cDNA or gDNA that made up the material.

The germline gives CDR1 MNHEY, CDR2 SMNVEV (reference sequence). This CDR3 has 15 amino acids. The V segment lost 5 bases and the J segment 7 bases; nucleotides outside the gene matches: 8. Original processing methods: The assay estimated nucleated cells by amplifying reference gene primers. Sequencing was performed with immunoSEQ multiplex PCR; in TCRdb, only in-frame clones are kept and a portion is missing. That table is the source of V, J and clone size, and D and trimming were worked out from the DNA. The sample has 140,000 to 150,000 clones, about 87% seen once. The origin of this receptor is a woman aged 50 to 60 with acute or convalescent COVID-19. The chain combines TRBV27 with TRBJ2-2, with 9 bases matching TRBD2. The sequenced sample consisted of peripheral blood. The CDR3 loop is CASSLIAGDFGELFF. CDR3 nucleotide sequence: TGTGCCAGCAGTCTAATAGCGGGGGACTTCGGGGAGCTGTTTTTT.